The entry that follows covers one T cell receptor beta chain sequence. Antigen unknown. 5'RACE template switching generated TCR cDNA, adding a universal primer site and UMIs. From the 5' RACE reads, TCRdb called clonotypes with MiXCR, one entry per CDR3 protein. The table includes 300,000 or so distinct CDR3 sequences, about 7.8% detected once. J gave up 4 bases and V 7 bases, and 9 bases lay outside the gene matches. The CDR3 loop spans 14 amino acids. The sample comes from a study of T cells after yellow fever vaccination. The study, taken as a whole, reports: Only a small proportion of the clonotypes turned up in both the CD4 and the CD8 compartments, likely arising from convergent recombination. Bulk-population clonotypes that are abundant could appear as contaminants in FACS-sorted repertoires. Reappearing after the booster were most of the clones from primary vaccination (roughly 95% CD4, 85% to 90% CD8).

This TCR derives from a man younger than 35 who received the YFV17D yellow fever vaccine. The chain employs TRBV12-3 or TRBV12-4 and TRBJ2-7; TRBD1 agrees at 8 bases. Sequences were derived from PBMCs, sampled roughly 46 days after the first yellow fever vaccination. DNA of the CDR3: TGTGCCAGCACCCCGGGACAGGACAATTACGAGCAGTACTTC. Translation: CASTPGQDNYEQYF.